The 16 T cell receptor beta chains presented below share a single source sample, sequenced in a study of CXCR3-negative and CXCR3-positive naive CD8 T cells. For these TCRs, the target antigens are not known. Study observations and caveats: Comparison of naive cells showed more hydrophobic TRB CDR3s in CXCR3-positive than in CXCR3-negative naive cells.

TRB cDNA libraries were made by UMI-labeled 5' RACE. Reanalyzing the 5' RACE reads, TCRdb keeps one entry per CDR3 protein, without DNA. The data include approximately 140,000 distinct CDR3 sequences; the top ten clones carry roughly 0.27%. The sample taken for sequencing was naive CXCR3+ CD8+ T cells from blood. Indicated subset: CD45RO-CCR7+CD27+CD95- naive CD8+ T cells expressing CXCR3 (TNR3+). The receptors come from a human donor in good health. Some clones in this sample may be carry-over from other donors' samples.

CDR3 in amino acids: CASSLIPVPGGQETQYF. The J gene is TRBJ2-5, the V gene TRBV12-3 or TRBV12-4; TCRdb picks TRBD1, but there is no DNA to check that call. This CDR3 has 17 residues.

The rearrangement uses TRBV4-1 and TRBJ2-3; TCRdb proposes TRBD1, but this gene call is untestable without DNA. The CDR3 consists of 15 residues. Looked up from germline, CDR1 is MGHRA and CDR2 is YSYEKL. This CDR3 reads CASSQGWGGTDTQYF.

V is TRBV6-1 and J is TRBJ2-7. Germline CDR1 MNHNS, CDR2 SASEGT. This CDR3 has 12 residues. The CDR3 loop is CASSESQLEQYF.

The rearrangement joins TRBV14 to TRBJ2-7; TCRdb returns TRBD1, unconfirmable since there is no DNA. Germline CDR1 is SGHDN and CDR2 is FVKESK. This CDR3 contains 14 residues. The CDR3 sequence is CASSQGDTPYEQYF.

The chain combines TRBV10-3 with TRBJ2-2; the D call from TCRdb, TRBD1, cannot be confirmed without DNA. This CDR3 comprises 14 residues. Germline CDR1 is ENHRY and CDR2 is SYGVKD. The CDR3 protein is CATGAAANTGELFF.

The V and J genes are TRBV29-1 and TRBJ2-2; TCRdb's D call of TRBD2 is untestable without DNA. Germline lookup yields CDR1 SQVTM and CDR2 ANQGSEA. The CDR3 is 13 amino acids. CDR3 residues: CSVELDPTGELFF.

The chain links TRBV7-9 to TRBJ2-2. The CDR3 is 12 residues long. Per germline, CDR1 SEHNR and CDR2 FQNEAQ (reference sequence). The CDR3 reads CASSLSVGELFF. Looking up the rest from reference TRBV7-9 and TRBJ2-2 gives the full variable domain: DTGVSQNPRHKITKRGQNVTFRCDPISEHNRLYWYRQTLGQGPEFLTYFQNEAQLEKSRLLSDRFSAERPKGSFSTLEIQRTEQGDSAMYLCASSLSVGELFFGEGSRLTVL.

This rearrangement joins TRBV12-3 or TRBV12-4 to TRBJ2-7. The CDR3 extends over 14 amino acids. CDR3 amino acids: CASSYGGRPYEQYF.

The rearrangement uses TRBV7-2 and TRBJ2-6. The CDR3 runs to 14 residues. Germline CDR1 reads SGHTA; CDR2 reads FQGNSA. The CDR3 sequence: CASSRGSGANVLTF. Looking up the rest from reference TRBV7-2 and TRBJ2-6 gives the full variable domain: GAGVSQSPSNKVTEKGKDVELRCDPISGHTALYWYRQSLGQGLEFLIYFQGNSAPDKSGLPSDRFSAERTGGSVSTLTIQRTQQEDSAVYLCASSRGSGANVLTFGAGSRLTVL.

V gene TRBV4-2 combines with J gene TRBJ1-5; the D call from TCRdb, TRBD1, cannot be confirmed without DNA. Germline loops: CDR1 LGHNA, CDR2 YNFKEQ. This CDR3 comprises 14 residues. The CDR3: CASSPGQLDQPQHF.

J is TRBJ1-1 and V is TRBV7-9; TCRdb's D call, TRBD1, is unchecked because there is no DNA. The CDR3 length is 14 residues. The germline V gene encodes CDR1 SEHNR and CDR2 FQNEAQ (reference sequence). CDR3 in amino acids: CASRIQGGNTEAFF. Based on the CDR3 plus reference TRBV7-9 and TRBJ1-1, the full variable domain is DTGVSQNPRHKITKRGQNVTFRCDPISEHNRLYWYRQTLGQGPEFLTYFQNEAQLEKSRLLSDRFSAERPKGSFSTLEIQRTEQGDSAMYLCASRIQGGNTEAFFGQGTRLTVV.

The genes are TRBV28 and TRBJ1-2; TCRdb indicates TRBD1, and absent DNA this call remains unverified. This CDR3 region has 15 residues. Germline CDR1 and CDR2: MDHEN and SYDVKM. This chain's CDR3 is CASSFGQTGGFGYTF.

CDR3: CASRGDRDSQETQYF. J is TRBJ2-5 and V is TRBV7-9; without DNA, the TCRdb call of TRBD1 cannot be checked. This CDR3 spans 15 amino acids. CDR1 is SEHNR, CDR2 FQNEAQ, per germline (reference sequence).

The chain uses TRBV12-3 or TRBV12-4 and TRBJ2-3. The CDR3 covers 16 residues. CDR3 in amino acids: CASSFPRERSTDTQYF.

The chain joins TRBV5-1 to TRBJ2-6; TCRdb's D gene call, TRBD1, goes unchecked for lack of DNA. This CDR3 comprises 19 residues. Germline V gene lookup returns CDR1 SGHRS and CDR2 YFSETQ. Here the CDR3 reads CASSPGTFQDPPWTNVLTF.

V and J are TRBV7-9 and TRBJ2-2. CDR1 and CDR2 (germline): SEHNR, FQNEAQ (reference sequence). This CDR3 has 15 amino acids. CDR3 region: CASSPNSGNTGELFF. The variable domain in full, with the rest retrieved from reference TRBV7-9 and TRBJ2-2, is DTGVSQNPRHKITKRGQNVTFRCDPISEHNRLYWYRQTLGQGPEFLTYFQNEAQLEKSRLLSDRFSAERPKGSFSTLEIQRTEQGDSAMYLCASSPNSGNTGELFFGEGSRLTVL.